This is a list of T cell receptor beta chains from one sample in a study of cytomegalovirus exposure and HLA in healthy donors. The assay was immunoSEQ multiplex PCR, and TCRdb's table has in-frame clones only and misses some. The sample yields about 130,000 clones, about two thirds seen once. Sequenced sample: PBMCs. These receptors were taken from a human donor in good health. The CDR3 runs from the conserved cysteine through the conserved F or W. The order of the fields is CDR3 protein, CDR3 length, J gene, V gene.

CASSQDFWAVSGVYEQYF	18	TRBJ2-7	TRBV4-2
CASSLWGTGVQETQYF	16	TRBJ2-5	TRBV7-9
CARRTGGEKLFF	12	TRBJ1-4	TRBV2
CASSLSPLGTGHSYEQYF	18	TRBJ2-7	TRBV27
CASKTGGNQPQHF	13	TRBJ1-5	TRBV6-5
CASSVDRVPDTQYF	14	TRBJ2-3	TRBV7-3
CASRRGAREQYF	12	TRBJ2-7	TRBV6-5
CASSVHRQGVGGNTIYF	17	TRBJ1-3	TRBV9
CASSGFGDRVYEQYF	15	TRBJ2-7	TRBV2
CASSQDTSTDTQYF	14	TRBJ2-3	TRBV4-3
CASSYRDTYEQYF	13	TRBJ2-7	TRBV6-5
CASSEMTSGRETQYF	15	TRBJ2-5	TRBV6-1
CASSYRDSRAEAFF	14	TRBJ1-1	TRBV5-1
CSVEVRGGYTF	11	TRBJ1-2	TRBV29-1